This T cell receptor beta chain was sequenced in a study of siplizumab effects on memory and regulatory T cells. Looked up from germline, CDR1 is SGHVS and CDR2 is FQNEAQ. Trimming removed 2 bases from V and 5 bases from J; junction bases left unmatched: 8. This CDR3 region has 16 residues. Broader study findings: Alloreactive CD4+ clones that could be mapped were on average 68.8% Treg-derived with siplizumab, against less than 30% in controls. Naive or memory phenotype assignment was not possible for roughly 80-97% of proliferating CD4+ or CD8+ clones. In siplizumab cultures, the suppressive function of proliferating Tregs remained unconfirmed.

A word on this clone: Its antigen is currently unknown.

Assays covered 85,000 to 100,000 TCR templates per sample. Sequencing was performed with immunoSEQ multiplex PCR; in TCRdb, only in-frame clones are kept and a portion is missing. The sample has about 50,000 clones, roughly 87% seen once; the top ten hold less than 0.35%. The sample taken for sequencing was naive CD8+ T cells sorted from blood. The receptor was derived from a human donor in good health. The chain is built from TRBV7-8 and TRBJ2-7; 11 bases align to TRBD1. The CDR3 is CASSLSRTGGIHEQYF. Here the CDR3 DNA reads TGTGCCAGCAGCTTATCAAGGACAGGGGGCATTCACGAGCAGTACTTC.